This is a list of T cell receptor beta chains from one sample in a study of blood T cell repertoires in COVID-19. Profiling relied on immunoSEQ multiplex PCR, and the TCRdb table lists in-frame clones only, not all of them. The sample comprises approximately 210,000 clones, approximately 90% of which are singletons, and around 0.7% rests with the top ten. Sample: peripheral blood. The receptors were gathered from a man aged 40-55 years with acute or convalescent COVID-19. The conserved cysteine and the conserved F or W are not part of the CDR3 here.

CDR3aa: ASSLKSGGEAF
j_gene: TRBJ1-1
v_gene: TRBV7-9

CDR3aa: ASSPRGRGNTDTQY
j_gene: TRBJ2-3
v_gene: TRBV28

CDR3aa: ASSHLGEKLF
j_gene: TRBJ1-4
v_gene: TRBV19

CDR3aa: ASSSPQGPYEQY
j_gene: TRBJ2-7
v_gene: TRBV7-9

CDR3aa: ASSPSDRVVEAF
j_gene: TRBJ1-1
v_gene: TRBV6-6

CDR3aa: SVADIATNEKLF
j_gene: TRBJ1-4
v_gene: TRBV29-1

CDR3aa: ATRGQNTGELF
j_gene: TRBJ2-2
v_gene: TRBV24-1

CDR3aa: ASSVDYGYT
j_gene: TRBJ1-2
v_gene: TRBV2

CDR3aa: ASSSRTGNGNTIY
j_gene: TRBJ1-3
v_gene: TRBV7-9

CDR3aa: ASSKQGTEQF
j_gene: TRBJ2-1
v_gene: TRBV6-5

CDR3aa: ASSQASRTGTAEAF
j_gene: TRBJ1-1
v_gene: TRBV4-2

CDR3aa: ASSSSSNQPQH
j_gene: TRBJ1-5
v_gene: TRBV27

CDR3aa: ASSLGAAKNIQY
j_gene: TRBJ2-4
v_gene: TRBV7-9

CDR3aa: ASSLGQGRGANVLT
j_gene: TRBJ2-6
v_gene: TRBV7-2

CDR3aa: ASSLFKTGNYGYT
j_gene: TRBJ1-2
v_gene: TRBV11-2

CDR3aa: SVERGGGGNEQF
j_gene: TRBJ2-1
v_gene: TRBV29-1

CDR3aa: ASSPSVYTTYEQY
j_gene: TRBJ2-7
v_gene: TRBV7-2

CDR3aa: ASRLRDSLPSSPLH
j_gene: TRBJ1-6
v_gene: TRBV11-2

CDR3aa: SAARDILSYEQY
j_gene: TRBJ2-7
v_gene: TRBV29-1

CDR3aa: AIGEGGTGEDTQY
j_gene: TRBJ2-3
v_gene: TRBV10-3

CDR3aa: AWSISSGSYNEQF
j_gene: TRBJ2-1
v_gene: TRBV30

CDR3aa: ASSSDRTFYGAEAF
j_gene: TRBJ1-1
v_gene: TRBV6-5

CDR3aa: ASSLVLVPNEQF
j_gene: TRBJ2-1
v_gene: TRBV7-9

CDR3aa: ASSTRLDQETQY
j_gene: TRBJ2-5
v_gene: TRBV19

CDR3aa: ASSRPEGTAKNIQY
j_gene: TRBJ2-4
v_gene: TRBV23-1

CDR3aa: ASSLERRSGSPLH
j_gene: TRBJ1-6
v_gene: TRBV5-6

CDR3aa: ASSPPARGTEAF
j_gene: TRBJ1-1
v_gene: TRBV18

CDR3aa: ASSPWTGGRGNQPQH
j_gene: TRBJ1-5
v_gene: TRBV27

CDR3aa: ASSQDAQSYNEQF
j_gene: TRBJ2-1
v_gene: TRBV4-1

CDR3aa: AIMKEAPSSIY
j_gene: TRBJ1-3
v_gene: TRBV10-3

CDR3aa: ASSLGHSGELF
j_gene: TRBJ2-2
v_gene: TRBV28

CDR3aa: ASSMGQNYGYT
j_gene: TRBJ1-2
v_gene: TRBV19

CDR3aa: ASSLTGDTEAF
j_gene: TRBJ1-1
v_gene: TRBV7-3

CDR3aa: ASSGGPPQGNEQF
j_gene: TRBJ2-1
v_gene: TRBV2

CDR3aa: ASSPTGESGDTQY
j_gene: TRBJ2-3
v_gene: TRBV18

CDR3aa: AWGRREQY
j_gene: TRBJ2-7
v_gene: TRBV30

CDR3aa: ASSMGLAITGELF
j_gene: TRBJ2-2
v_gene: TRBV6-2/TRBV6-3